Listed below are T cell receptor beta chains from one sample, sequenced in a study of T cell changes during pregnancy in multiple sclerosis. Profiled with immunoSEQ multiplex PCR; TCRdb holds only in-frame clones, not every one. The sample holds about 64,000 clones, less than 95% seen once. This sample comprised peripheral blood, obtained in the third trimester of pregnancy. All receptors derive from a female donor in good health, enrolled as a control in a pregnancy study. Each CDR3 is given with its conserved first and last residue. D genes are given only for firm matches. Clone size is not always given. Where it is, it says once, few, many or a class for expanded clones.

D gene,J gene,clone size,V gene,CDR3 DNA,CDR3 protein
TRBD2,TRBJ2-3,-,TRBV10-3,TGTGCCATCAGTAGAGCGGGGGGGCCTACAGATACGCAGTATTTT,CAISRAGGPTDTQYF
TRBD2,TRBJ2-2,-,TRBV10-3,TGTGCCATCACTCCGGGACTAGCGGGGGGGTACGGCGGGGAGCTGTTTTTT,CAITPGLAGGYGGELFF
TRBD1,TRBJ1-1,-,TRBV29-1,TGCAGCGTCCGCCCGGGACAGATGAACACTGAAGCTTTCTTT,CSVRPGQMNTEAFF
-,TRBJ2-1,-,TRBV19,TGTGCCACCGGGAGCGGTTCGTCCAATGAGCAGTTCTTC,CATGSGSSNEQFF
-,TRBJ2-1,-,TRBV27,TGTGCCAGCAGCAGGCAGGGGAGGGGTGCGTCCTACAATGAGCAGTTCTTC,CASSRQGRGASYNEQFF
-,TRBJ1-4,-,TRBV6-5,TGTGCCAGCAGTTACGCCCCGGCCCCTAGGGAAAAACTGTTTTTT,CASSYAPAPREKLFF
-,TRBJ1-5,-,TRBV11-2,TGTGCCAGCAGCTTAGACCTAATCGGGCAGCCCCAGCATTTT,CASSLDLIGQPQHF
-,TRBJ2-7,-,TRBV7-9,TGTGCCAGCAGCCAGGGGCTAGGGTCAGGCGAGCAGTACTTC,CASSQGLGSGEQYF
TRBD1,TRBJ1-1,-,TRBV4-3,TGCGCCAGCAGCCAAGGACAGGGGGGCACTGAAGCTTTCTTT,CASSQGQGGTEAFF
TRBD1,TRBJ1-4,-,TRBV15,TGTGCCACCAGCAGGGGACAGGGGGCAACTAATGAAAAACTGTTTTTT,CATSRGQGATNEKLFF
TRBD1,TRBJ2-2,-,TRBV9,TGTGCCAGCAGGCCGGGACAGGACACCGGGGAGCTGTTTTTT,CASRPGQDTGELFF
TRBD2,TRBJ2-1,-,TRBV19,TGTGCCAGTAGGCCTAATCTAGCGGGGGGCACCTACAATGAGCAGTTCTTC,CASRPNLAGGTYNEQFF
TRBD1,TRBJ1-2,-,TRBV27,TGTGCCAGCAGTCCAAGGACAGGGGGCAACTATGGCTACACCTTC,CASSPRTGGNYGYTF
TRBD2,TRBJ2-7,-,TRBV5-1,TGCGCCAGCAGCCAGACTAGCGGGAGGTACGAGCAGTACTTC,CASSQTSGRYEQYF
-,TRBJ1-1,-,TRBV27,TGTGCCAGCAGTGGAACCTCAGGTAGGGCTTTCTTT,CASSGTSGRAFF
TRBD2,TRBJ2-2,-,TRBV5-1,TGCGCCAGCAGCTTGGTTCGGACTAGCGGGGGGTCCGGGGAGCTGTTTTTT,CASSLVRTSGGSGELFF
TRBD2,TRBJ2-7,once,TRBV6-5,TGTGCCAGCAGTTACACCCGGGACTACAGAGAGCAGTACTTC,CASSYTRDYREQYF
-,TRBJ2-1,-,TRBV25-1,TGTGCCAGCAGTGAATTAGACAATGAGCAGTTCTTC,CASSELDNEQFF
-,TRBJ2-1,once,TRBV2,TGTGCCAGCAGTGAAGCTACTAGCTCCTACAATGAGCAGTTCTTC,CASSEATSSYNEQFF
TRBD1,TRBJ1-3,-,TRBV10-3,TGTGCCATCAGCCCCGACAGGGGAACGGAAGGAAACACCATATATTTT,CAISPDRGTEGNTIYF
TRBD1,TRBJ2-3,-,TRBV9,TGTGCCAGCAGCGCGGGACAGGGGCCAGATACGCAGTATTTT,CASSAGQGPDTQYF
-,TRBJ1-3,-,TRBV27,TGTGCCAGCAGTTTAACGGGGGTCGGAAACACCATATATTTT,CASSLTGVGNTIYF
-,TRBJ1-1,-,TRBV6-6,TGTGCCACCCAGGACACGCAGAACACTGAAGCTTTCTTT,CATQDTQNTEAFF
TRBD2,TRBJ2-5,-,TRBV5-4,TGTGCCAGCAGATCAGAACTAGCGGGGGAAGAGACCCAGTACTTC,CASRSELAGEETQYF
-,TRBJ1-5,-,TRBV5-4,TGTGCCAGCAGCGTCGAGAATCAGCCCCAGCATTTT,CASSVENQPQHF
-,TRBJ2-7,-,TRBV30,TGTGCCTGGAGGCCCCGTTACACCTCCTACGAGCAGTACTTC,CAWRPRYTSYEQYF
-,TRBJ2-1,-,TRBV5-4,TGTGCCAGCAGCTTGGCGGGACTCTACAATGAGCAGTTCTTC,CASSLAGLYNEQFF
-,TRBJ1-6,-,TRBV12-2,TGTGCAAGTCGCTTGGCCCTGAGGATTAATTCACCCCTCCACTTT,CASRLALRINSPLHF
TRBD1,TRBJ1-2,-,TRBV6-1,TGTGCCAGCAGTGAAGCCAGCGGACAGGGTTGCTACACCTTC,CASSEASGQGCYTF
-,TRBJ2-4,-,TRBV18,TGTGCCAGCTCAACGACTGCCAACATTCAGTACTTC,CASSTTANIQYF
TRBD1,TRBJ1-2,-,TRBV5-1,TGCGCCAGCAGCTCGGGACAGGGAGCCCTCGGCACCTTC,CASSSGQGALGTF
TRBD2,TRBJ2-1,-,TRBV9,TGTGCCAGCAGCATAACTAGCGGGGAGCAGTTCTTC,CASSITSGEQFF
-,TRBJ2-7,large,TRBV30,TGTGCCTGGAGGGCGTGGAGGGACCTTAGCTCGAGCTACGAGCAGTACTTC,CAWRAWRDLSSSYEQYF
TRBD1,TRBJ1-2,once,TRBV10-3,TGTGCCATCAGCGCCGGGACAGGGGAATATGGCTACACCTTC,CAISAGTGEYGYTF
TRBD1,TRBJ2-1,-,TRBV5-4,TGTGCCAGCAGTCGGGGACAGGGGGGAATCTACAATGAGCAGTTCTTC,CASSRGQGGIYNEQFF
TRBD2,TRBJ2-3,-,TRBV20-1,TGCAGTGCCGCTACTAGCGTTTCGCAGTATTTT,CSAATSVSQYF
TRBD1,TRBJ1-5,-,TRBV29-1,TGCAGCTTTTCGACAGGGTGGAGGCCCCAGCATTTT,CSFSTGWRPQHF